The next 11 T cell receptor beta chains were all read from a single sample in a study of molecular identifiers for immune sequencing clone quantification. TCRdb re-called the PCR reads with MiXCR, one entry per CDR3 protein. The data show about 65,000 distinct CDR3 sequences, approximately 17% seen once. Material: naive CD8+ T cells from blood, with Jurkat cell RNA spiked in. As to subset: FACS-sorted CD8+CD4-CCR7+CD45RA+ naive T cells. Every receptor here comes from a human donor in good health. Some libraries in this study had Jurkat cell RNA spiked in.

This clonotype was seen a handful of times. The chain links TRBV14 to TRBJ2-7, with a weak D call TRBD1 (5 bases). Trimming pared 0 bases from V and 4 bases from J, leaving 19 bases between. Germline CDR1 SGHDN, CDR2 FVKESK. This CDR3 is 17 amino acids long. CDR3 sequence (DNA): TGTGCCAGCAGCCAAGATAGCAGGGCTCTGGGATTTTACGAGCAGTACTTC. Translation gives CASSQDSRALGFYEQYF.

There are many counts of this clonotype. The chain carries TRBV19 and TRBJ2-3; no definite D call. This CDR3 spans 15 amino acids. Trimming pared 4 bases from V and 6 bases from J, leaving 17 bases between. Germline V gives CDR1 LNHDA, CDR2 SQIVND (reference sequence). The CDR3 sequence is CASSRSDPSRDTQYF. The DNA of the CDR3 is TGTGCCAGTAGTAGGTCGGACCCATCCCGGGATACGCAGTATTTT.

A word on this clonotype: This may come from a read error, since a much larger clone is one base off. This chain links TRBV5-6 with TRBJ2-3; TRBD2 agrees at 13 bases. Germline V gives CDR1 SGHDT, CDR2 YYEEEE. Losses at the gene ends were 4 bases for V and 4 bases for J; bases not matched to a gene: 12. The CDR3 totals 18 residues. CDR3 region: CASSRGLAGANPADTQYF. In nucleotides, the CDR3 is TGTGCCAGCAGCCGTGGACTAGCGGGAGCTAACCCGGCAGATACGCAGTATTTT.

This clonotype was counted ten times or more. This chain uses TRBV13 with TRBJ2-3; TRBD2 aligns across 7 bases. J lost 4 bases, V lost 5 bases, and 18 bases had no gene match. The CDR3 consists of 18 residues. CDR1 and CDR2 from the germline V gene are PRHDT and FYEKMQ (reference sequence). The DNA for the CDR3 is TGTGCCAGCAGCAACGAGGGTCAAGCGGGACCGCCCGCAGATACGCAGTATTTT. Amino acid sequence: CASSNEGQAGPPADTQYF.

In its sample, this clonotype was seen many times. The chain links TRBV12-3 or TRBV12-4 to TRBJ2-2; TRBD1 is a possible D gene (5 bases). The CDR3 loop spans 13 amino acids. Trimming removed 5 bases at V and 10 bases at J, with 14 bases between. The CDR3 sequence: CASSRQPTEELFF. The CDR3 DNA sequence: TGTGCCAGCAGTCGACAGCCGACGGAGGAGCTGTTTTTT.

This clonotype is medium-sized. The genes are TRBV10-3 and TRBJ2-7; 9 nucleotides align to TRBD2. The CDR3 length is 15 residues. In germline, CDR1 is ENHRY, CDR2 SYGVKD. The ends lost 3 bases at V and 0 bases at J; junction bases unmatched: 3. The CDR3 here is CAISDPTSGSYEQYF. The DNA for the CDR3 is TGTGCCATCAGTGACCCGACTAGCGGCTCCTACGAGCAGTACTTC.

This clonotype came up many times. The CDR3 region has the DNA TGCAGTGCTTCGGATGCAGAGAACTATGGCTACACCTTC. Translation: CSASDAENYGYTF. The V and J genes are TRBV20-1 and TRBJ1-2; D ambiguous. CDR3 length equals 13 residues. Germline V gene lookup returns CDR1 DFQATT and CDR2 SNEGSKA (reference sequence). V gave up 5 bases and J gave up 2 bases, with 12 bases separating them.

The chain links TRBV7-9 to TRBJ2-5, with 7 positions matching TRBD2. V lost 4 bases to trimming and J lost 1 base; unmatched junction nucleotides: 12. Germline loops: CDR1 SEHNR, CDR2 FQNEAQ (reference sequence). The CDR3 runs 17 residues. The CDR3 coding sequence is TGTGCCAGCAGCTCAATGTGGGAGGGGACTATCCAAGAGACCCAGTACTTC. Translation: CASSSMWEGTIQETQYF.

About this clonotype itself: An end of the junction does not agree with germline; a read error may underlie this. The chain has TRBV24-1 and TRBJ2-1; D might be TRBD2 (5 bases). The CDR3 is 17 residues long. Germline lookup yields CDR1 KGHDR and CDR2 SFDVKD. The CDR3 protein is CATNDLMRAQTNNEQFF. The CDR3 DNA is TGTGCCACCAATGATCTTATGCGGGCACAAACGAACAATGAGCAGTTCTTC.

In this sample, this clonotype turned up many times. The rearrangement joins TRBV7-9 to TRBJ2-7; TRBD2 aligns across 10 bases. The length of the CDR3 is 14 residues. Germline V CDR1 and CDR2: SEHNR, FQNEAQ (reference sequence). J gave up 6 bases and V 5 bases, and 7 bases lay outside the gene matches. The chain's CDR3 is CASSPRLAGGEQYF. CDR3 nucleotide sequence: TGTGCCAGCAGCCCGCGGTTAGCGGGAGGCGAGCAGTACTTC.

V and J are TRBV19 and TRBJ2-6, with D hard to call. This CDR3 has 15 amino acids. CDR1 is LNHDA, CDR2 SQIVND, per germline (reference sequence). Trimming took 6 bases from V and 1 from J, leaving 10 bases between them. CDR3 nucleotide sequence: TGTGCCAGTAGCCCCGTGACTTCTGGGGCCAACGTCCTGACTTTC. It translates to CASSPVTSGANVLTF.